Following are 23 T cell receptor beta chains from one sample sequenced in a study of T-cell reconstitution after alpha-beta-depleted transplantation in children. It was with unique molecular identifiers that the TCRbeta library was prepared. TCRdb independently ran MiXCR on the PCR reads; one entry per CDR3 protein. Of 700,000 or so distinct CDR3 sequences in the sample, about an eighth were seen once. The sequencing here drew on PBMCs, taken before TCRalphabeta/CD19-depleted stem cell transplant. The receptors stem from a girl aged 2-10 years with congenital amegakaryocytic thrombocytopenia, due to receive a stem cell transplant.

The J gene is TRBJ2-7, the V gene TRBV12-3 or TRBV12-4, with D unclear. V lost 3 bases and J 3 bases, leaving 6 bases between the germline ends. The CDR3 is 12 residues long. CDR3 loop: CASSFHYYEQYF. The CDR3 DNA is TGTGCCAGCAGTTTTCACTACTACGAGCAGTACTTC.

Ten or more counts support this clonotype. The genes are TRBV20-1 and TRBJ2-3, with D tentatively TRBD2 (5 bases). CDR1 DFQATT and CDR2 SNEGSKA come from the germline V gene (reference sequence). This CDR3 has 13 amino acids. With 3 bases removed from V and 1 base from J, the gap between germline ends came to 8 bases. In DNA form, the CDR3 reads TGCAGTGCTAGGGACTTTGGCACAGATACGCAGTATTTT. As protein: CSARDFGTDTQYF.

The sample holds many counts of this clonotype. The genes are TRBV20-1 and TRBJ2-7, with 14 bases aligning to TRBD2. This CDR3 region has 17 residues. Per the germline V gene, CDR1 is DFQATT and CDR2 is SNEGSKA (reference sequence). J was trimmed by 2 bases and V by 6 bases; bases with no gene match: 12. The CDR3, as DNA: TGCAGTGCAGGGGTGGGACTAGCGGGAGCGAGCACCTACGAGCAGTACTTC. Residues: CSAGVGLAGASTYEQYF.

In its sample, this clonotype was seen many times. V is TRBV10-3 and J is TRBJ2-1; 12 nucleotides agree with TRBD2. Germline values: CDR1 ENHRY, CDR2 SYGVKD. Unmatched junction bases numbered 9, after V lost 5 bases and J lost 7 bases. There are 16 residues in the CDR3. The CDR3 nucleotides are TGTGCCATCAGTTGGGGAAGGACTAGCGGGGAAAATGAGCAGTTCTTC. Encoded protein: CAISWGRTSGENEQFF.

The chain recombines TRBV5-1 with TRBJ1-2; D gene unclear. Trimming shortened V by 4 bases and J by 0 bases, and 10 bases separated the two germline ends. Per germline, CDR1 SGHRS and CDR2 YFSETQ. This CDR3 region has 14 residues. The CDR3 region is CASSPPAANYGYTF. CDR3 in DNA: TGCGCCAGCAGCCCGCCTGCGGCTAACTATGGCTACACCTTC.

The rearrangement links TRBV29-1 to TRBJ2-7; D tentatively fits TRBD1 or TRBD2 (5 bases each). CDR1 and CDR2 (germline): SQVTM, ANQGSEA. V gave up 3 bases and J gave up 0 bases, with 15 bases separating them. The CDR3 sequence is 15 residues long. CDR3 nucleotide sequence: TGCAGCGTTGAGGGGACCGTGGGGCACTCCTACGAGCAGTACTTC. The encoded protein is CSVEGTVGHSYEQYF.

The gene calls are TRBV7-6 and TRBJ2-1; no clear D gene. With 3 bases removed from V and 8 bases from J, the gap between germline ends came to 11 bases. Germline assignment: CDR1 SGHVS and CDR2 FNYEAQ. The CDR3 sequence is 13 residues long. The CDR3 DNA sequence: TGTGCCAGCAGCTTTCTTCTTGCCGATGAGCAGTTCTTC. Residues: CASSFLLADEQFF.

The chain is built from TRBV11-3 and TRBJ2-1, with D unclear. The V end lost 1 base, the J end lost 4 bases, and 11 bases lay between the germline ends. Germline V lookup: CDR1 SGHNT, CDR2 YENEEA. The CDR3 consists of 15 residues. CDR3 sequence: CASSLAAEHYNEQFF. In DNA, the CDR3 is TGTGCCAGCAGCTTAGCGGCGGAGCATTACAATGAGCAGTTCTTC.

The CDR3 here is CSAPGGLAGLTDTQYF. As DNA, the CDR3 is TGCAGTGCTCCGGGAGGACTAGCGGGACTCACAGATACGCAGTATTTT. The V gene is TRBV20-1, the J gene TRBJ2-3; 12 nucleotides agree with TRBD2. This CDR3 spans 16 amino acids. Germline values: CDR1 DFQATT, CDR2 SNEGSKA (reference sequence). With 5 bases clipped from V and 2 bases from J, the junction kept 8 bases outside the gene matches.

This clonotype has more than one count but fewer than ten. V and J are TRBV27 and TRBJ2-5, with a tentative D call TRBD2 (5 bases). CDR1 and CDR2 (germline): MNHEY, SMNVEV (reference sequence). The length of the CDR3 is 15 residues. V lost 5 bases and J lost 0, with 13 bases in between. CDR3 protein: CASSQGLGNQETQYF. DNA of the CDR3: TGTGCCAGCAGTCAAGGCCTCGGGAACCAAGAGACCCAGTACTTC.

This clonotype was counted only a few times. The genes are TRBV6-2 or TRBV6-3 and TRBJ2-5, with 14 bases matching TRBD2. V gave up 5 bases and J gave up 3 bases; unmatched junction bases: 2. The CDR3 totals 15 residues. In germline, CDR1 is MNHEY, CDR2 SVGEGT. CDR3 residues: CASSRTSGGKETQYF. In DNA form, the CDR3 reads TGTGCCAGCAGTAGGACTAGCGGGGGGAAAGAGACCCAGTACTTC.

This clonotype was observed many times. This rearrangement joins TRBV24-1 to TRBJ2-1, with 12 bases lining up with TRBD2. Germline trimming cut 2 bases from V and 10 bases from J; bases unmatched to any gene: 14. The length of the CDR3 is 18 residues. Per the germline V gene, CDR1 is KGHDR and CDR2 is SFDVKD. The CDR3 nucleotides are TGTGCCACCAGTGATTCAATATTAGGGACTAGCGGGCACACGGAGCAGTTCTTC. This gives the protein CATSDSILGTSGHTEQFF.

Ten or more counts support this clonotype. The CDR3, as DNA: TGCAGTGCTAGGGGGGTTAAATGGACTAGCGGGAGAGTGTCCTACGAGCAGTACTTC. Translated: CSARGVKWTSGRVSYEQYF. The chain couples TRBV20-1 to TRBJ2-7, with 13 bases that match TRBD2. This CDR3 is built from 19 residues. V lost 3 bases to trimming and J lost 1 base; unmatched junction nucleotides: 15. Germline-derived CDR1 and CDR2 are DFQATT and SNEGSKA (reference sequence).

This clonotype was counted many times. The gene calls are TRBV10-1 and TRBJ2-7; D is perhaps TRBD2 (5 bases). Germline V lookup: CDR1 WNHNN, CDR2 SYGVQD (reference sequence). Trimming stripped 6 bases from V and 5 bases from J, with 17 bases between. This CDR3 has 14 amino acids. CDR3 sequence: CASRRGIGSDEQYF. The CDR3 coding sequence is TGCGCCAGCAGGAGAGGGATAGGGTCGGACGAGCAGTACTTC.

Only a few counts were recorded for this clonotype. The rearrangement uses TRBV30 and TRBJ2-1; D is uncertain. Germline CDR1 and CDR2: GTSNPN and SVGIG (reference sequence). Trimming took 0 bases from V and 4 from J, leaving 4 bases between them. The CDR3 loop spans 12 amino acids. CDR3 sequence: CAWSVHYNEQFF. The DNA for the CDR3 is TGTGCCTGGAGTGTACATTACAATGAGCAGTTCTTC.

In this sample, this clonotype turned up many times. The rearrangement links TRBV15 to TRBJ2-3; 7 bases agree with TRBD2. Germline trimming cut 0 bases from V and 3 bases from J; bases unmatched to any gene: 12. The CDR3 spans 18 residues. Germline loops: CDR1 LNHNV, CDR2 YYDKDF (reference sequence). The CDR3 here is CATSRDYGGGTRTDTQYF. CDR3 coding DNA: TGTGCCACCAGCAGAGATTATGGCGGGGGAACACGTACAGATACGCAGTATTTT.

This clonotype was recorded at least ten times. The rearrangement joins TRBV5-1 to TRBJ2-7; D is undetermined. This CDR3 spans 15 amino acids. Germline V gene data show CDR1 as SGHRS and CDR2 as YFSETQ. The V and J ends lost 0 bases and 0 bases respectively, with 10 bases between them. CDR3 residues: CASSLDTASSYEQYF. As DNA, the CDR3 is TGCGCCAGCAGCTTGGATACAGCGAGCTCCTACGAGCAGTACTTC. Variable domain in full (rest from reference TRBV5-1 and TRBJ2-7): KAGVTQTPRYLIKTRGQQVTLSCSPISGHRSVSWYQQTPGQGLQFLFEYFSETQRNKGNFPGRFSGRQFSNSRSEMNVSTLELGDSALYLCASSLDTASSYEQYFGPGTRLTVT.

This clonotype has a handful of counts. The chain uses TRBV15 and TRBJ1-5; the match to TRBD1 covers 8 bases. Trimming at V came to 0 bases and at J to 4 bases, leaving 5 bases not matched to a gene. Per the germline V gene, CDR1 is LNHNV and CDR2 is YYDKDF (reference sequence). The CDR3 is made up of 16 amino acids. The CDR3 loop reads CATSRDHTGGNQPQHF. The CDR3 DNA reads TGTGCCACCAGCAGAGATCACACAGGGGGGAATCAGCCCCAGCATTTT.

This clonotype was picked up many times. The rearrangement links TRBV5-1 to TRBJ2-2, with no clear D. Germline-derived CDR1 and CDR2 are SGHRS and YFSETQ. The CDR3 runs to 15 residues. Trimming removed 4 bases at V and 5 bases at J, with 15 bases between. The CDR3 sequence: CASSVLEVGTGELFF. Written as DNA, the CDR3 is TGCGCCAGCAGCGTTCTGGAAGTTGGGACCGGGGAGCTGTTTTTT.

In its sample, this clonotype was seen many times. This chain uses TRBV2 with TRBJ2-1; 9 bases map to TRBD2. CDR3 length: 17 amino acids. Germline V gene data show CDR1 as SNHLY and CDR2 as FYNNEI. V dropped 3 bases and J dropped 0; count of bases not matched to a gene: 6. CDR3 region: CASSDPSGDSSYNEQFF. As DNA, the CDR3 is TGTGCCAGCAGTGATCCTAGCGGGGACAGCTCCTACAATGAGCAGTTCTTC.

This clonotype was observed a handful of times. The gene calls are TRBV5-6 and TRBJ2-2; no firm D call. The germline gives CDR1 SGHDT, CDR2 YYEEEE. The CDR3 totals 15 residues. Trimming left V 4 bases short and J 8 bases short, with 18 bases between. The CDR3 spells CASSPPSHSWGELFF. Here the CDR3 DNA reads TGTGCCAGCAGCCCTCCTTCCCATAGTTGGGGGGAGCTGTTTTTT. The complete variable domain, with remaining parts taken from reference TRBV5-6 and TRBJ2-2, reads DAGVTQSPTHLIKTRGQQVTLRCSPKSGHDTVSWYQQALGQGPQFIFQYYEEEERQRGNFPDRFSGHQFPNYSSELNVNALLLGDSALYLCASSPPSHSWGELFFGEGSRLTVL.

This clonotype was counted between two and nine times. This chain links TRBV4-1 with TRBJ2-5, with TRBD1 identical over 7 bases. The CDR3 totals 14 residues. V shed 1 base, J shed 5 bases, and the junction held 4 bases outside the gene matches. Per the germline V gene, CDR1 is MGHRA and CDR2 is YSYEKL. This chain's CDR3 is CASSQVQGVETQYF. The CDR3 bases are TGCGCCAGCAGCCAAGTTCAGGGGGTGGAGACCCAGTACTTC.

The CDR3 region has the DNA TGTGCCAGCAATCGGGTCTCGGGAGATACGCAGTATTTT. It encodes CASNRVSGDTQYF. The J gene is TRBJ2-3, the V gene TRBV12-3 or TRBV12-4; D call uncertain. V was cut by 7 bases and J by 5 bases, with 13 bases left in between. CDR3 length: 13 amino acids.